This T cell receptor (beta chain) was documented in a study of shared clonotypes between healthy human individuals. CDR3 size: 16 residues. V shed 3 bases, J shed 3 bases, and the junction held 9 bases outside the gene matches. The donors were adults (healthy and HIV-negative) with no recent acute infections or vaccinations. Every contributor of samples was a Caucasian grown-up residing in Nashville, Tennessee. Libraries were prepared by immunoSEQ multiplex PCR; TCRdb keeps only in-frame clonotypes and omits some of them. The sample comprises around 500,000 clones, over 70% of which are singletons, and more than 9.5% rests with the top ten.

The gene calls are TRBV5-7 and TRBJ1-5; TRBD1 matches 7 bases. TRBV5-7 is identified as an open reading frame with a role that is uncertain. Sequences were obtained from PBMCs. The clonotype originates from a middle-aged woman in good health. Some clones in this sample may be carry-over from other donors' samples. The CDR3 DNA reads TGTGCCAGCAGCTATACCGGGACAGCCTACAATCAGCCCCAGCATTTT. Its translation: CASSYTGTAYNQPQHF.